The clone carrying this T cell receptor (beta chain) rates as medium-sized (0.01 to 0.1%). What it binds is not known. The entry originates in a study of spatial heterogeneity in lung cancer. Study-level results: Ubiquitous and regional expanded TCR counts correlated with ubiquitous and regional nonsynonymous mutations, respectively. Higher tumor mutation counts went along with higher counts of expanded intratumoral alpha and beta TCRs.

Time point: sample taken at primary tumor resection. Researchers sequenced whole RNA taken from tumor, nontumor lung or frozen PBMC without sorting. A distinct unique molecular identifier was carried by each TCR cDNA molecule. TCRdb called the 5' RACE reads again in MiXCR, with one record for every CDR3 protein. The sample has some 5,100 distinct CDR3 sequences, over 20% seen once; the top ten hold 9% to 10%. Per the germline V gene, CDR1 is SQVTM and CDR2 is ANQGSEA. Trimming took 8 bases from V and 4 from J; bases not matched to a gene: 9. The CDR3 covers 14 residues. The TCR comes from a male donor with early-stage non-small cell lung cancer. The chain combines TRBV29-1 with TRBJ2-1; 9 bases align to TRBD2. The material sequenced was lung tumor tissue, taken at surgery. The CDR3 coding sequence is TGCAGCTTAAAATTAGCGGGAGATTACAATGAGCAGTTCTTC. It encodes CSLKLAGDYNEQFF.